Each of the 23 T cell receptor beta chains below was sequenced from the same sample in a study of CD8+CD57+ T cells in acquired aplastic anemia. Profiling of TCR beta VDJ combinations and CDR3 sequences used genomic DNA as template. Each CDR3 protein gets one entry after TCRdb re-called the reads with MiXCR. The sample holds some 180,000 distinct CDR3 sequences; nearly 65% are singletons and the top ten take 42%. All sequencing subjects had displayed CD8+CD57+ cell expansion on flow cytometry. Sequenced input: sorted CD4+, CD8+, or CD8+CD57+ T cells (not recorded which) from PBMCs. These receptors were obtained from a human donor with aplastic anemia.

The chain couples TRBV27 to TRBJ1-2, with no clear D. The length of the CDR3 is 13 residues. With 0 bases removed from V and 7 bases from J, the gap between germline ends came to 9 bases. CDR1 and CDR2 (germline): MNHEY, SMNVEV (reference sequence). The CDR3 is CASSLSGRSGYTF. Here the CDR3 DNA reads TGTGCCAGCAGTTTATCCGGGAGGAGTGGCTACACCTTC.

The chain links TRBV15 to TRBJ2-7, with 8 bases identical to TRBD1. The CDR3 consists of 17 residues. V was clipped by 0 bases and J by 4 bases; unmatched bases: 11. The germline CDR1 and CDR2 sequences are LNHNV and YYDKDF (reference sequence). The CDR3 nucleotides are TGTGCCACCAGCAGAGAAATAGCAGGGGGCGCTGGTTACGAGCAGTACTTC. It specifies CATSREIAGGAGYEQYF.

The rearrangement links TRBV7-9 to TRBJ1-2, with 10 bases matching TRBD1. Per germline, CDR1 SEHNR and CDR2 FQNEAQ (reference sequence). Trimming removed 5 bases from V and 7 bases from J; junction bases left unmatched: 7. This CDR3 comprises 14 residues. The CDR3 nucleotides read TGTGCCAGCAGCCCCGGGACAGGGGAGGTTGGCTACACCTTC. The encoded protein is CASSPGTGEVGYTF.

On this clonotype itself: At one end, the junction sequence differs from germline, possibly due to a read error. The rearrangement links TRBV20-1 to TRBJ2-7, with 8 bases fitting TRBD1. The CDR3 is 13 amino acids. Germline CDR1 DFQATT, CDR2 SNEGSKA (reference sequence). DNA of the CDR3: TGCAGCGCTAAGTGGACAGGGTTGAATGAGCAGTACTTC. This gives the protein CSAKWTGLNEQYF.

This sequence joins TRBV5-1 and TRBJ1-5; 7 nucleotides agree with TRBD1. Germline V gene lookup returns CDR1 SGHRS and CDR2 YFSETQ. The CDR3 has 16 residues. Losses at the gene ends were 4 bases for V and 3 bases for J; bases not matched to a gene: 10. The CDR3 reads CASSVHRDSYNQPQHF. CDR3 DNA: TGCGCCAGCAGCGTTCACCGGGACAGCTACAATCAGCCCCAGCATTTT.

This clonotype was found once. This chain uses TRBV7-9 with TRBJ2-7, with 7 nucleotides matching TRBD2. The CDR3 is 13 amino acids. In germline, CDR1 is SEHNR, CDR2 FQNEAQ (reference sequence). Trimming cost V 6 bases and J 2 bases; bases outside gene matches: 4. CDR3 in amino acids: CASSKRGTYEQYF. In DNA, the CDR3 is TGTGCCAGCAGTAAGCGGGGCACCTACGAGCAGTACTTC.

The V gene is TRBV2, the J gene TRBJ2-7, with TRBD1 identical over 10 bases. V trimming: 6 bases; J trimming: 4 bases; junction bases outside the gene matches: 6. Germline V gene lookup returns CDR1 SNHLY and CDR2 FYNNEI. The CDR3 runs to 14 residues. The CDR3 loop is CASRRDRGPYEQYF. Here the CDR3 DNA reads TGTGCCAGCAGACGGGACAGGGGTCCGTACGAGCAGTACTTC.

The gene calls are TRBV4-2 and TRBJ2-7; the match to TRBD2 covers 8 bases. CDR1 is LGHNA, CDR2 YNFKEQ, per germline. J was trimmed by 3 bases and V by 4 bases; bases with no gene match: 5. The CDR3 is 14 amino acids. Here the CDR3 DNA reads TGTGCCAGCAGCCCCTTAGCGGGATTCTACGAGCAGTACTTC. It encodes CASSPLAGFYEQYF.

V is TRBV2 and J is TRBJ1-1; D ambiguous. CDR1 SNHLY and CDR2 FYNNEI come from the germline V gene. The ends were cut back, 4 bases at V and 2 bases at J, with 11 bases in the middle. The CDR3 covers 14 residues. The CDR3 DNA reads TGTGCCAGCAGTGTGAGGGAGTCCAACACTGAAGCTTTCTTT. Its translation is CASSVRESNTEAFF.

The CDR3 nucleotides read TGTGCCAGCACCCTAGGGGGACTAGGGGTTCACAATGAGCAGTTCTTC. Its protein is CASTLGGLGVHNEQFF. The chain couples TRBV12-3 or TRBV12-4 to TRBJ2-1; 8 bases are a match to TRBD2. CDR3 length: 16 residues. With V trimmed by 7 bases and J by 5 bases, 13 bases remained unmatched.

The chain combines TRBV4-1 with TRBJ2-1; D remains ambiguous. This CDR3 is built from 14 residues. Trimming removed 0 bases from V and 7 bases from J, with 10 bases in between. Germline loops: CDR1 MGHRA, CDR2 YSYEKL. CDR3: CASSQDPEPNEQFF. The CDR3 region has the DNA TGCGCCAGCAGCCAAGATCCCGAACCTAATGAGCAGTTCTTC.

This chain connects TRBV12-3 or TRBV12-4 to TRBJ2-3, with TRBD1 matching over 8 bases. With V trimmed by 1 base and J by 5 bases, 2 bases remained unmatched. The CDR3 is 14 amino acids. The CDR3 region has the DNA TGTGCCAGCAGTTTAGGGACAGGGAAAGATACGCAGTATTTT. Its translation is CASSLGTGKDTQYF.

The sample holds one count of this clonotype. A much more abundant neighbour one base away suggests this may be a read error. The CDR3 here is CASSQGGYRSEKRFF. DNA of the CDR3: TGTGCCAGCAGCCAAGGAGGGTACAGGAGCGAAAAACGGTTTTTT. The chain combines TRBV14 with TRBJ1-4, with a possible D match to TRBD1 (5 bases). Germline loops: CDR1 SGHDN, CDR2 FVKESK. The CDR3 is 15 residues long.

As for this clonotype: This may be a read error, as it is one base from a much larger clone. The V and J genes are TRBV7-2 and TRBJ1-2, with 7 bases aligning to TRBD1. The trim removed 5 bases at V and 4 bases at J, leaving 13 bases unmatched. The CDR3 sequence is 16 residues long. Germline V gene sequence: CDR1 SGHTA, CDR2 FQGNSA. The DNA for the CDR3 is TGTGCCAGCAGCAAAGGTTATGGGGACAGAGTCTATGGCTACACCTTC. This encodes CASSKGYGDRVYGYTF.

The chain has TRBV2 and TRBJ1-6; 7 bases are shared with TRBD1. The V and J ends lost 7 bases and 3 bases, in that order; junction bases with no gene match: 6. Germline CDR1 is SNHLY and CDR2 is FYNNEI. This CDR3 has 15 amino acids. This CDR3 reads CASKGTVSYNSPLHF. The CDR3 coding sequence is TGTGCCAGCAAGGGGACAGTGAGCTATAATTCACCCCTCCACTTT.

The chain uses TRBV7-9 and TRBJ2-5; D is unclear. Trimming removed 4 bases at V and 2 bases at J, with 14 bases between. The CDR3 has 15 residues. CDR1 and CDR2 (germline): SEHNR, FQNEAQ (reference sequence). This chain's CDR3 is CASSSGQSQQETQYF. Written as DNA, the CDR3 is TGTGCCAGCAGCTCGGGTCAGTCCCAGCAAGAGACCCAGTACTTC.

This clonotype was counted a few times. V gene TRBV6-6 combines with J gene TRBJ2-5; D is ambiguous. The germline V gene has CDR1 MNHNY and CDR2 SVGAGI (reference sequence). V gave up 10 bases and J gave up 5 bases, with 8 bases separating them. The CDR3 contains 10 residues. CDR3 DNA: TGTGCCACCGAAGGGGAGACCCAGTACTTC. Residues: CATEGETQYF.

The rearrangement links TRBV7-3 to TRBJ2-3; D is undetermined. Germline assignment: CDR1 SGHTA and CDR2 FQGTGA. V shed 2 bases and J shed 4 bases, with 7 bases lying between them. The CDR3 loop spans 13 amino acids. This CDR3 is CASSLGISDTQYF. CDR3 nucleotides: TGTGCCAGCAGCTTAGGGATATCAGATACGCAGTATTTT.

This clonotype was found once. The genes are TRBV20-1 and TRBJ2-1; 9 bases map to TRBD2. The CDR3 has 12 residues. From germline, CDR1 is DFQATT and CDR2 SNEGSKA (reference sequence). Trimming removed 3 bases from V and 10 bases from J; junction bases left unmatched: 4. CDR3 DNA sequence: TGCAGTGCTAGGGGACTAGCAGGGGAGCAGTTCTTC. It codes for CSARGLAGEQFF.

The chain combines TRBV7-3 with TRBJ2-3, with D possibly matching TRBD2 (6 bases). Germline CDR1 SGHTA, CDR2 FQGTGA. CDR3 length equals 15 residues. Trimming stripped 1 base from V and 0 bases from J, with 8 bases between. In DNA form, the CDR3 reads TGTGCCAGCAGCTTAAAAGCGGGCAGCACAGATACGCAGTATTTT. This codes for CASSLKAGSTDTQYF.

The table lists this clonotype with a few counts. The rearrangement links TRBV7-8 to TRBJ1-2, with 7 bases fitting TRBD1. With 5 bases clipped from V and 5 bases from J, the junction kept 11 bases outside the gene matches. Germline assignment: CDR1 SGHVS and CDR2 FQNEAQ. The length of the CDR3 is 15 residues. The CDR3 DNA reads as TGTGCCAGCAGCATCAGTAGGGGGCGCGGGTATGGCTACACCTTC. Protein product: CASSISRGRGYGYTF.

The J gene is TRBJ2-2, the V gene TRBV4-2; 10 bases map to TRBD2. The length of the CDR3 is 16 residues. Germline assignment: CDR1 LGHNA and CDR2 YNFKEQ. V lost 0 bases to trimming and J lost 7 bases; unmatched junction nucleotides: 5. The chain's CDR3 is CASSQERLAGVGELFF. The CDR3 nucleotides read TGTGCCAGCAGCCAAGAACGCCTAGCGGGGGTCGGGGAGCTGTTTTTT.

This clonotype showed up just once. The chain couples TRBV10-3 to TRBJ1-5; D is possibly TRBD1 (5 bases). The germline V and J ends were trimmed by 0 bases and 3 bases, with 21 bases remaining between them. Germline V gene lookup returns CDR1 ENHRY and CDR2 SYGVKD. The CDR3 extends over 19 amino acids. The CDR3 spells CAISESSRRSLGDNQPQHF. The CDR3 DNA is TGTGCCATCAGTGAGTCGAGTAGGCGCAGCTTAGGGGACAATCAGCCCCAGCATTTT.